The 9 T cell receptor beta chains below all came from one sample that was sequenced in a study of shared clonotypes between healthy human individuals. Measured with immunoSEQ multiplex PCR; TCRdb has only the in-frame clones, and not every one. The profile shows 1,500,000 or so clones, around 98.5% of them singletons. Sequencing was performed on naive CD4+ T cells sorted from blood. Subset defined: CD45RA+ positively selected. These receptors came from a man aged 30 to 45 in good health.

The chain uses TRBV11-2 and TRBJ1-1, with 7 bases lining up with TRBD1. The J segment lost 4 bases and the V segment lost 8 bases, leaving 7 bases of the junction unmatched. In germline, CDR1 is SGHAT, CDR2 FQNNGV. The CDR3 runs to 13 residues. CDR3 sequence: CASSPQGVTEAFF. CDR3 coding DNA: TGTGCCAGCTCCCCCCAGGGGGTCACTGAAGCTTTCTTT.

V is TRBV28 and J is TRBJ2-2; tentative D call: TRBD1 (5 bases). V shed 4 bases and J shed 7 bases, with 16 bases lying between them. Germline loops: CDR1 MDHEN, CDR2 SYDVKM. The CDR3 is 15 amino acids. CDR3 residues: CASSSALRQRGELFF. CDR3 nucleotides: TGTGCCAGCAGTTCGGCCCTCAGACAGCGCGGGGAGCTGTTTTTT.

CDR3 in DNA: TGTGCCAGCAGCTTCGCTATTAATCGGGGAGATGGCTATGGCTACACCTTC. The encoded protein is CASSFAINRGDGYGYTF. V gene TRBV11-2 combines with J gene TRBJ1-2; D remains unclear. CDR3 length: 17 residues. V lost 3 bases and J 4 bases, leaving 21 bases between the germline ends. Germline assignment: CDR1 SGHAT and CDR2 FQNNGV.

V and J are TRBV18 and TRBJ2-1; D remains unclear. Germline lookup yields CDR1 KGHSH and CDR2 LQKENI. This CDR3 comprises 12 residues. With 3 bases removed from V and 10 bases from J, the gap between germline ends came to 10 bases. The CDR3 region has the DNA TGTGCCAGCTCACCCTACGGACGGGAGCAGTTCTTC. It codes for CASSPYGREQFF.

The rearrangement links TRBV29-1 to TRBJ2-7, with TRBD1 matching over 8 bases. Germline CDR1 is SQVTM and CDR2 is ANQGSEA. J gave up 0 bases and V 6 bases, and 7 bases lay outside the gene matches. This CDR3 has 14 amino acids. Here the CDR3 DNA reads TGCAGCGTGAGGCGGGACAGGATCTCCTACGAGCAGTACTTC. Residues: CSVRRDRISYEQYF.

The chain's CDR3 is CASSSGLAGTATNTGELFF. CDR3 nucleotide sequence: TGTGCCAGCAGCTCGGGACTAGCGGGAACTGCCACAAACACCGGGGAGCTGTTTTTT. The chain joins TRBV11-3 to TRBJ2-2, with 13 bases fitting TRBD2. This CDR3 has 19 amino acids. Germline V gene lookup returns CDR1 SGHNT and CDR2 YENEEA. The ends lost 4 bases at V and 2 bases at J; junction bases unmatched: 10.

The chain combines TRBV5-1 with TRBJ1-1; D perhaps matches TRBD1 (5 bases). The CDR3 contains 16 residues. Trimming cost V 2 bases and J 0 bases, with 14 bases left between them. From germline, CDR1 is SGHRS and CDR2 YFSETQ. The CDR3 protein is CASSLMTDFMNTEAFF. The CDR3 DNA reads as TGCGCCAGCAGCTTAATGACAGACTTTATGAACACTGAAGCTTTCTTT.

The CDR3 nucleotides are TGCGCCAGCAGCCCTCGGACAGGGGGCGGCACTGAAGCTTTCTTT. Translated: CASSPRTGGGTEAFF. The V gene is TRBV5-1, the J gene TRBJ1-1; TRBD1 aligns across 11 bases. Germline-derived CDR1 and CDR2 are SGHRS and YFSETQ. The CDR3 extends over 15 amino acids. V lost 4 bases, J lost 4 bases, and 6 bases stayed unmatched.

This chain connects TRBV5-1 to TRBJ2-3; 9 bases map to TRBD1. The junction had 9 bases not matched to a gene; V was cut back by 4 bases and J by 3 bases. In germline, CDR1 is SGHRS, CDR2 YFSETQ. This CDR3 contains 16 residues. The CDR3 sequence: CASSTTQGASTDTQYF. In DNA, the CDR3 is TGCGCCAGCAGCACGACACAGGGGGCGTCGACAGATACGCAGTATTTT.